This T cell receptor beta chain appears in the sequencing data of a study of T cell clonality in common variable immunodeficiency (dated by TCRdb to the mid-2010s). The paper's findings and limits, for the study overall: CVID TCRbeta sequences reportedly showed fewer deletions and N-nucleotide insertions and lacked highly modified clones with 13 or more V deletions. It was noted by the authors that sequencing of the repertoires of T cell subpopulations would be needed to clarify the cause of the increased clonality in CVID. Correlations between repertoire features and clinical complications were limited by patient heterogeneity within the CVID cohort. Although equal DNA input was used, an average of roughly 80,000 unique sequences per sample was obtained for controls, compared with around 32,000 for CVID samples. Fewer TCRbeta clones were shared among CVID subjects than among healthy controls (p < 0.0001). TCRbeta clonality was higher in CVID subjects than in healthy controls (t-test p = 0.018), and the increase was most characteristic of about a third of subjects.

CDR1 and CDR2 were assigned from the germline V gene as SGDLS and YYNGEE. V has 0 bases trimmed and J has 6 bases trimmed; junction bases matching no gene number 17. The CDR3 runs 21 amino acids, cysteine and phenylalanine included. The CDR3 was read in part: 54 bases, with the frame set at base 1. For sequencing input, CVID and control samples contributed equivalent amounts of genomic DNA. For every sample, a 60 bp segment covering the rearranged TCRbeta CDR3 region was amplified and then sequenced. The immunoSEQ assay, a bias-corrected multiplex PCR with high-throughput sequencing, was employed for TCRbeta amplification. Under the source paper's analysis protocol: Every unique nucleotide sequence counted as a clone and was annotated with V, D and J genes, copy number and frequency. Sequences were labeled productive if in frame, and non-productive if out of frame or containing stop codons. As previously described, Shannon's entropy was used to calculate clonality. The predicted amino acid sequences of productive clones were used to derive the mean CDR3 Kyte-Doolittle hydropathy. The R hclust function was used to hierarchically cluster scaled V gene usage with Manhattan distance and complete linkage. Sharing of clones by CDR3 amino acid sequence was evaluated by resampling 12 repertoires per group over 100 rounds. The repertoires were searched for over 60 published EBV-specific TCRbeta sequences and almost 250 published CMV-specific TCRbeta sequences. After a couple of CVID samples that produced fewer than 10,000 sequences were dropped from the analysis, a few dozen CVID repertoires remained. In TCRdb, the immuneACCESS table is reduced to in-frame sequences with V and J assigned. These tables do not hold every clone; where another copy was compared, an unresolved V gene accounts for under half, and the others remain unexplained. V, J and clone size are those of that table, while D and trimming were read from the DNA. The table for this sample lists roughly 15,000 clones. The biggest ten clones account for roughly 5% of the sample.

Standard criteria, namely reduction of serum IgG, IgA and/or IgM below the normal range together with specific antibody deficiency, were applied for the diagnosis of CVID. The CVID group comprised about 46 subjects, around 15 female and roughly 30 male, aged roughly 8 to 65 years with a mean age of roughly 38. Predominantly Caucasian heritage was noted among both the CVID patients and the healthy controls. Replacement immunoglobulin therapy had been administered to all CVID subjects for at least one year at the time of study participation. When blood was collected, none of the CVID subjects were ill or on immunomodulatory or immunosuppressive medication. Heparinized peripheral whole blood samples of roughly 5 to 9 ml were obtained from each donor. Genomic DNA from adults with common variable immune deficiency (CVID) and from healthy adult controls was the source for sequencing TCRbeta CDR3 repertoires. Diluted blood was subjected to density centrifugation over Hypaque 1077 or Ficoll-Paque for isolation of peripheral blood mononuclear cells. Genomic DNA was obtained from unsorted mononuclear cells through either Qiagen column purification or a centrifugation-based method.

A note on this clone: Its specific antigen is unknown. Read coverage stops 3 residues before the CDR3 terminus; the germline J gene supplies the remainder.

The sequence derives from a human donor with common variable immunodeficiency. The material sequenced was peripheral blood mononuclear cells. The rearrangement combines TRBV9 with TRBJ2-1; TRBD2 fits 14 bases in the junction. Incomplete CDR3 DNA: TGTGCCAGCAGCGTAGGTCCCGGGACTAGCGGGAGCTTTATGGTATCCAATGAG. Its protein reads: CASSVGPGTSGSFMVSNE. The whole CDR3 region reads CASSVGPGTSGSFMVSNEQFF.